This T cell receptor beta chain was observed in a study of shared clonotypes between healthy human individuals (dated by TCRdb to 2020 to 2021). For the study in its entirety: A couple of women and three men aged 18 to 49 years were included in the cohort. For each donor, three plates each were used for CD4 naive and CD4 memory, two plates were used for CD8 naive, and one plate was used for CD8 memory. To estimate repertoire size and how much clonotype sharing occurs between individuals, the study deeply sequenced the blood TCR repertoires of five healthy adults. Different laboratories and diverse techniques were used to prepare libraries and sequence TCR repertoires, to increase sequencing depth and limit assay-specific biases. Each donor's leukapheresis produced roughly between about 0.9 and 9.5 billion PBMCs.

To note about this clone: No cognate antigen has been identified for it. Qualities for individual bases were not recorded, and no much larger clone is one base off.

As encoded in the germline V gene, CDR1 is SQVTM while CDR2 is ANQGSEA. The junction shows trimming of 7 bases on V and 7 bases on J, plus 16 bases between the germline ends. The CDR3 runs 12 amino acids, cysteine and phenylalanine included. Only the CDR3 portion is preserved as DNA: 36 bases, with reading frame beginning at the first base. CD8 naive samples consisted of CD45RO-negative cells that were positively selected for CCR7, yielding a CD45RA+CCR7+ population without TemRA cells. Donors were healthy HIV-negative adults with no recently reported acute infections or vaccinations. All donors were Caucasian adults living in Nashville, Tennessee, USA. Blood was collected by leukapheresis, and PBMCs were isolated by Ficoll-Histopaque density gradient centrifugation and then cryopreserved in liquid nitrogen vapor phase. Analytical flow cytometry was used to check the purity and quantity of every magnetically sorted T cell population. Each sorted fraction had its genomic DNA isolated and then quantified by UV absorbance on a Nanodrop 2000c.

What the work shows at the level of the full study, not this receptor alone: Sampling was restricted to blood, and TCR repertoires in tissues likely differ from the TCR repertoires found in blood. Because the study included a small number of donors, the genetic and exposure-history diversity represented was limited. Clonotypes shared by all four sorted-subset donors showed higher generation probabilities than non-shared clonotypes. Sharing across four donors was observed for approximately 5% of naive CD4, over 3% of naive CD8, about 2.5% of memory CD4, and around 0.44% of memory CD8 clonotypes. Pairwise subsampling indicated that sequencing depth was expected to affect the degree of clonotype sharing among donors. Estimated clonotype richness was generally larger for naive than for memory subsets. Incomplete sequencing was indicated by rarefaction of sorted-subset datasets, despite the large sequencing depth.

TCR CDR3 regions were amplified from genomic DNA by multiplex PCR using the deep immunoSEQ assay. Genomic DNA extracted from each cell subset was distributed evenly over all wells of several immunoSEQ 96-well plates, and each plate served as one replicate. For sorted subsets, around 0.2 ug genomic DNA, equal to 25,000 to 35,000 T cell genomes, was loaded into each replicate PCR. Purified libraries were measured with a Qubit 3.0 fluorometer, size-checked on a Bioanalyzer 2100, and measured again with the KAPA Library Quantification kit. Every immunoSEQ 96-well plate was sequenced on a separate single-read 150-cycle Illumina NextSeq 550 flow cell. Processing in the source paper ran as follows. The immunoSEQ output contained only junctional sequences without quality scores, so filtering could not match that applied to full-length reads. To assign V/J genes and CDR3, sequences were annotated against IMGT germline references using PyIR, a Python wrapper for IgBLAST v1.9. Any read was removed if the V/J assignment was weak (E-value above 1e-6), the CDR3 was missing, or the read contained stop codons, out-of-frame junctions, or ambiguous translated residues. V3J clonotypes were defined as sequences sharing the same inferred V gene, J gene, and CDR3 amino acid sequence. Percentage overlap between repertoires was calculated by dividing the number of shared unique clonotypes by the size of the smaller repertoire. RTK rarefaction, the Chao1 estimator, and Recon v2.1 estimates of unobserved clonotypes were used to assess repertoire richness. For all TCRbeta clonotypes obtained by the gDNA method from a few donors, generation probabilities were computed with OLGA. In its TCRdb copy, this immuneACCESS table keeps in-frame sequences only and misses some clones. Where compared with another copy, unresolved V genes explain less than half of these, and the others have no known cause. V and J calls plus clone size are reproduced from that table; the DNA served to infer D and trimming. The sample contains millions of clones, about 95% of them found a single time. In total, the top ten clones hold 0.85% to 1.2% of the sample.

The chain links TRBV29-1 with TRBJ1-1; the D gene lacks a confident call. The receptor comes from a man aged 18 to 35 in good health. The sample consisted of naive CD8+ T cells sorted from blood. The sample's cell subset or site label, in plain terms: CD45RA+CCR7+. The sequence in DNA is TGCAGCGCCCTGTCTGTATTGGGTGAAGCTTTCTTT. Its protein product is CSALSVLGEAFF.